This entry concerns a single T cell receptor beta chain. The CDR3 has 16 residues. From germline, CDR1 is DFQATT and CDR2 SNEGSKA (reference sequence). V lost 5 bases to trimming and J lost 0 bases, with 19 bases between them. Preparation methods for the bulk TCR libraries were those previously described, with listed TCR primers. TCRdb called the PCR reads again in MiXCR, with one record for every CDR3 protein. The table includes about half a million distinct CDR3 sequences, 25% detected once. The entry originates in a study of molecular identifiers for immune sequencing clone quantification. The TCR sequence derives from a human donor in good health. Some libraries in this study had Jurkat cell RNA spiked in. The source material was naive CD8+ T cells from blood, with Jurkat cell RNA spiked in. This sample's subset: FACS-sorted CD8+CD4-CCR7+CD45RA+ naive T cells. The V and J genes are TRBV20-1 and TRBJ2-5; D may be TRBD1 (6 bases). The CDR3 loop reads CSAPFPGHPYQETQYF. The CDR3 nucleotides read TGCAGTGCTCCATTTCCGGGACACCCGTACCAAGAGACCCAGTACTTC.